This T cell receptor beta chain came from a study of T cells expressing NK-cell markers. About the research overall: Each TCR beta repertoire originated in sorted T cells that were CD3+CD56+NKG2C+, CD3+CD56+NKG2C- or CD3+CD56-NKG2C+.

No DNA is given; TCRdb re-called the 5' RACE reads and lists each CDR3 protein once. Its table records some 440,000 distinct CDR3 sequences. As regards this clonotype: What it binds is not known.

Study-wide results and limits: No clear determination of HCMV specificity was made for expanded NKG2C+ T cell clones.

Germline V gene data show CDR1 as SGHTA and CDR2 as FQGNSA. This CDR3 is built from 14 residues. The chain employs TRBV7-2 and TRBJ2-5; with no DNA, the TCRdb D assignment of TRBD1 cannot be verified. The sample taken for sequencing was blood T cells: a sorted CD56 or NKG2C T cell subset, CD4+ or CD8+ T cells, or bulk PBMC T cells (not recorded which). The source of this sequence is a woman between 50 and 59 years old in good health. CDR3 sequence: CASSPQTGEETQYF.